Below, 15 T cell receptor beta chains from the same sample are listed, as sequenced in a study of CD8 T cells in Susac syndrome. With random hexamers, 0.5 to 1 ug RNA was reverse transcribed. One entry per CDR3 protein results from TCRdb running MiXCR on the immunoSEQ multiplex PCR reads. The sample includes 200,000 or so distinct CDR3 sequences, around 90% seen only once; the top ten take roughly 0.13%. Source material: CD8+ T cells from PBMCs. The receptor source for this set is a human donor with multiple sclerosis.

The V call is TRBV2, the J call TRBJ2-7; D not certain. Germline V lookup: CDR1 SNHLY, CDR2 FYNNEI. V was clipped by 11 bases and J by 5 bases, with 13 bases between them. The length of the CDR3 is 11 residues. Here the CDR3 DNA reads TGTGCCGGACGTCGGAGCGACGAGCAGTACTTC. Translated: CAGRRSDEQYF.

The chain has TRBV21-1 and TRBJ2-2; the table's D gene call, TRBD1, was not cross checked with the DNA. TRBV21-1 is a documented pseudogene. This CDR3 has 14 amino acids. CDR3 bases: TGTGCCAGCAGCATAAGGACAGGGGGCGAGGAGCTGTTTTTT. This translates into CASSIRTGGEELFF.

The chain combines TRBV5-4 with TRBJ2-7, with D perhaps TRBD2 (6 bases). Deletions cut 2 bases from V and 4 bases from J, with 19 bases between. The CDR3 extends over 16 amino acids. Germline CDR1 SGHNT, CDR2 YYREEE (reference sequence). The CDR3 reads CASSFRAGMARYEQYF. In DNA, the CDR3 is TGTGCCAGCAGCTTCCGGGCGGGGATGGCCCGATACGAGCAGTACTTC.

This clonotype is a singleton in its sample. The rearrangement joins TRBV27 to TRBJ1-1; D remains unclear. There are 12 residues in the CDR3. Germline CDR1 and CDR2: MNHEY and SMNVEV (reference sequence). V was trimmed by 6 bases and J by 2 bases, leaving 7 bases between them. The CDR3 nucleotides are TGTGCCAGCAGCGGCAGAAACACTGAAGCTTTCTTT. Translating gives CASSGRNTEAFF.

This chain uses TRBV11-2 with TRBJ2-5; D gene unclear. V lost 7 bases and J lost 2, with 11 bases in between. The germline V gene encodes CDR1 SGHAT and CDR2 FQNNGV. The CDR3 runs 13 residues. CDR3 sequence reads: CASKAPAQETQYF. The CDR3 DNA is TGTGCCAGCAAGGCCCCAGCGCAAGAGACCCAGTACTTC.

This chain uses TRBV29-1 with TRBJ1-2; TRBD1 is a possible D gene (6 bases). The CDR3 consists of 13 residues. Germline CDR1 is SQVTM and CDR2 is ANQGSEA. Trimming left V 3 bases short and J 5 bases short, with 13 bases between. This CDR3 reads CSVERGWGYGYTF. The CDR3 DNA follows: TGCAGCGTTGAGAGGGGGTGGGGATATGGCTACACCTTC.

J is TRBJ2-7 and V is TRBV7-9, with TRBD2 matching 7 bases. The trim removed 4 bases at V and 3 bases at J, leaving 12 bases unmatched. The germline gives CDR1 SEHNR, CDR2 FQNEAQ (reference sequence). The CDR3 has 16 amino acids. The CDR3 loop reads CASSYPSGTKVYEQYF. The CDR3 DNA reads TGTGCCAGCAGCTACCCTTCCGGGACTAAAGTCTACGAGCAGTACTTC. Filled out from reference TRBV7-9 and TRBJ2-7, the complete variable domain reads DTGVSQNPRHKITKRGQNVTFRCDPISEHNRLYWYRQTLGQGPEFLTYFQNEAQLEKSRLLSDRFSAERPKGSFSTLEIQRTEQGDSAMYLCASSYPSGTKVYEQYFGPGTRLTVT.

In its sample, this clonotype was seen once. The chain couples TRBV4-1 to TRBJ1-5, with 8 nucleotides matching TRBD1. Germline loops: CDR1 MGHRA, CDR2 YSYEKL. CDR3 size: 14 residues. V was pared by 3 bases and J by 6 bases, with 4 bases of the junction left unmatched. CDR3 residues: CASSHGQGGQPQHF. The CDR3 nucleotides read TGCGCCAGCAGCCACGGACAGGGAGGTCAGCCCCAGCATTTT.

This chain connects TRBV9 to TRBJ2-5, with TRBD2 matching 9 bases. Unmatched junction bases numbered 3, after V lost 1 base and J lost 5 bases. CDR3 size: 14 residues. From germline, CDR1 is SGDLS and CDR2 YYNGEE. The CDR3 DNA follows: TGTGCCAGCAGCGTATCTAGCGGGACGGAGACCCAGTACTTC. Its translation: CASSVSSGTETQYF.

CDR3 protein: CASSFRPNTEAFF. CDR3 sequence (DNA): TGTGCCAGCAGCTTTCGGCCCAACACTGAAGCTTTCTTT. The rearrangement joins TRBV5-6 to TRBJ1-1, with D uncertain. The CDR3 contains 13 residues. Per germline, CDR1 SGHDT and CDR2 YYEEEE. V dropped 2 bases and J dropped 2 bases, with 7 bases sitting between them.

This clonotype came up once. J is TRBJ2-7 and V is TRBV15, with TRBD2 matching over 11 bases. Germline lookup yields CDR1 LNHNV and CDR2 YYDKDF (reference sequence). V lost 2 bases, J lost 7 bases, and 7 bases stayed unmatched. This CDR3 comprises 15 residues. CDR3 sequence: CATSRTSGSNSEQYF. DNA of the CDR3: TGTGCCACCAGCAGAACTAGCGGGAGTAATTCGGAGCAGTACTTC.

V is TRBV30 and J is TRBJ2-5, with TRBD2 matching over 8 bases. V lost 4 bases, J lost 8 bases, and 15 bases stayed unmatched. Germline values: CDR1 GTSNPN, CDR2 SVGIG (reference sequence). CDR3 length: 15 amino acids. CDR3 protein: CAWIPAGALRGTQYF. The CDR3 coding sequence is TGTGCCTGGATTCCAGCGGGAGCCCTACGAGGAACCCAGTACTTC.

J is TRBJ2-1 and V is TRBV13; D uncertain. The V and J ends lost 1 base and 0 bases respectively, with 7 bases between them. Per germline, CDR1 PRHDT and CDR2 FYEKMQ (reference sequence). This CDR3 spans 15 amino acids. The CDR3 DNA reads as TGTGCCAGCAGCTTAGCACCTGCCTCCTACAATGAGCAGTTCTTC. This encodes CASSLAPASYNEQFF.

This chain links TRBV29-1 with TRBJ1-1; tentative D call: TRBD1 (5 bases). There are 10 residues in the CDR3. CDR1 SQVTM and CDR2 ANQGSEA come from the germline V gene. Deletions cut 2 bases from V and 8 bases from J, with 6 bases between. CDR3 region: CSVEWGEAFF. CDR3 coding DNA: TGCAGCGTTGAATGGGGGGAAGCTTTCTTT.

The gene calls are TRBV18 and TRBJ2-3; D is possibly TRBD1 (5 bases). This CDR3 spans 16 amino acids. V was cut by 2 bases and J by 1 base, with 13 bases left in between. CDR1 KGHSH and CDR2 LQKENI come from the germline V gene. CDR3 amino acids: CASSPVTELGTDTQYF. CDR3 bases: TGTGCCAGCTCACCAGTGACAGAGTTAGGCACAGATACGCAGTATTTT.